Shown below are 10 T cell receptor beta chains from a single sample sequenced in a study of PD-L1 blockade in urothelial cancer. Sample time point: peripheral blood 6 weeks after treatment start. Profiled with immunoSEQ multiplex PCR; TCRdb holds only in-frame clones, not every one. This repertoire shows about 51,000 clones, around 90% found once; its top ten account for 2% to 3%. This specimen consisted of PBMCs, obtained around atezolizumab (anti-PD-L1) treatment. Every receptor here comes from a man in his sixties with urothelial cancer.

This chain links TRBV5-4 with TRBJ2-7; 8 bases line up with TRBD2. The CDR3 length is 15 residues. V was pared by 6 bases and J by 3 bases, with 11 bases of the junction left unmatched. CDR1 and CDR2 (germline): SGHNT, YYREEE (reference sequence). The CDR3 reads CASTSGGQGFYEQYF. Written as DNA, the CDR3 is TGTGCCAGCACCTCGGGGGGGCAGGGGTTCTACGAGCAGTACTTC.

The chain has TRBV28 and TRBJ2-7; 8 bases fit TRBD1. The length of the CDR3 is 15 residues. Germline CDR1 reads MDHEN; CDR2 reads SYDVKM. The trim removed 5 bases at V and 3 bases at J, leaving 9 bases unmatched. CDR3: CASSAGQGPFYEQYF. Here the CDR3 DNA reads TGTGCCAGCAGTGCCGGACAGGGACCGTTCTACGAGCAGTACTTC.

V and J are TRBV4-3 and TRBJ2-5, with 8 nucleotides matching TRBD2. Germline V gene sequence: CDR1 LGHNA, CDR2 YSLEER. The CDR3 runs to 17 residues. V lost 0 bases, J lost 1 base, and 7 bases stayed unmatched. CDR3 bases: TGCGCCAGCAGCCAAGAAATCGGGACTAGTGGCCAAGAGACCCAGTACTTC. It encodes CASSQEIGTSGQETQYF.

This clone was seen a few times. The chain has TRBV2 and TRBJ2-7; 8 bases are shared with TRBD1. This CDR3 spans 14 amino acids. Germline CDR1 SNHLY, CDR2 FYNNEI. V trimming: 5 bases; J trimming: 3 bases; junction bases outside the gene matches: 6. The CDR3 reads CASSYYGQGYEQYF. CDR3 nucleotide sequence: TGTGCCAGCAGTTATTATGGACAGGGCTACGAGCAGTACTTC.

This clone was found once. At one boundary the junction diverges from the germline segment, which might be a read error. CDR3 residues: CASSTDQTVVLHF. In DNA form, the CDR3 reads TGTGCCAGCAGCACAGACCAAACGGTGGTTCTACACTTC. V gene TRBV5-4 combines with J gene TRBJ2-7; D not certain. Germline V lookup: CDR1 SGHNT, CDR2 YYREEE (reference sequence). The CDR3 covers 13 residues. Complete variable domain (other parts from reference TRBV5-4 and TRBJ2-7): ETGVTQSPTHLIKTRGQQVTLRCSSQSGHNTVSWYQQALGQGPQFIFQYYREEENGRGNFPPRFSGLQFPNYSSELNVNALELDDSALYLCASSTDQTVVLHFGPGTRLTVT.

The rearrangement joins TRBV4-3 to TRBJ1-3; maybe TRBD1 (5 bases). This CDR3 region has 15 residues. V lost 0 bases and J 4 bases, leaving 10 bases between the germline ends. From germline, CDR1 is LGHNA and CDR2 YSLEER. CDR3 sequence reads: CASSQDQGAGNTIYF. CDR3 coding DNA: TGCGCCAGCAGCCAAGATCAAGGGGCCGGAAACACCATATATTTT.

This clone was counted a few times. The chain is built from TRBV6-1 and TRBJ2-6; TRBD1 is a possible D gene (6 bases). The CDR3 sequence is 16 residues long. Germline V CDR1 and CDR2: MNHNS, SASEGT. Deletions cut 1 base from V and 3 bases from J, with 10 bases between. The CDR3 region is CASSEVRGNGANVLTF. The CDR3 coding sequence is TGTGCCAGCAGTGAAGTCAGGGGTAATGGGGCCAACGTCCTGACTTTC.

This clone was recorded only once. The CDR3 is CASSLGDRGNEKLFF. CDR3 nucleotides: TGCGCCAGCAGCTTGGGGGACAGGGGGAATGAAAAACTGTTTTTT. The J gene is TRBJ1-4, the V gene TRBV5-1; 11 bases are shared with TRBD1. CDR1 SGHRS and CDR2 YFSETQ come from the germline V gene. The V gene end was trimmed by 0 bases and the J gene end by 5 bases; junction bases not matched to a gene: 0. CDR3 length: 15 residues.

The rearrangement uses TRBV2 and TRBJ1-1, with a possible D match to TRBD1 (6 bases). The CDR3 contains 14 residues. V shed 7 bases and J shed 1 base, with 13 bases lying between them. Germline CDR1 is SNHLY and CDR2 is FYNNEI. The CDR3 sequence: CASTPGGQNTEAFF. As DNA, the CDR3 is TGTGCCAGCACTCCGGGGGGACAGAACACTGAAGCTTTCTTT.

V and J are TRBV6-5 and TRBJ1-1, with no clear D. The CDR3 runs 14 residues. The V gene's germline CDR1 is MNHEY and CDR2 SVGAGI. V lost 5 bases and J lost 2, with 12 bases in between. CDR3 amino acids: CASSQGLRNTEAFF. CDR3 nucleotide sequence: TGTGCCAGCAGTCAAGGACTCCGAAACACTGAAGCTTTCTTT.